This T cell receptor beta chain stems from a study of shared clonotypes between healthy human individuals. Clones were read by immunoSEQ multiplex PCR, and TCRdb kept only the in-frame ones, dropping some. Among 2 million to 2.5 million clones listed, approximately 90% were seen once. Adults of Caucasian background living in Nashville, Tennessee made up all donors. Germline lookup yields CDR1 SGHDT and CDR2 YYEEEE. V lost 4 bases to trimming and J lost 4 bases, with 8 bases between them. The CDR3 loop spans 12 amino acids. The sequence was obtained from a man aged 18 to 30 in good health. Some clones in this sample may be carry-over from other donors' samples. The chain is built from TRBV5-6 and TRBJ1-2, with D maybe TRBD1 (5 bases). The specimen sequenced was naive CD4+ T cells from PBMCs. Regarding subset: CD45RA+ positively selected. This CDR3 is CASSQRGYGYTF. The DNA for the CDR3 is TGTGCCAGCAGCCAAAGGGGCTATGGCTACACCTTC.